Listed below are T cell receptor beta chains from one sample, sequenced in a study of T cells in Graves' hyperthyroidism and ophthalmopathy. Via MiXCR, TCRdb re-called the multiplex PCR reads, giving one row per CDR3 protein. The sample shows some 210,000 distinct CDR3 sequences, roughly 17% of them seen only once. The specimen sequenced was blood. Source of these receptors: a middle-aged man with Graves' hyperthyroidism. Each CDR3 is given with its conserved first and last residue. The D gene is left open where the match is weak. Clone size, where shown, is once, few, many, or a class for clones that have expanded.

j_gene,v_gene,abundance,d_gene,len,CDR3aa,CDR3nt
TRBJ2-1,TRBV29-1,many,-,17,CSVGRQPGTVSYNEQFF,TGCAGCGTAGGACGGCAACCGGGGACTGTGTCCTACAATGAGCAGTTCTTC
TRBJ2-7,TRBV10-3,-,-,18,CAISESGLGRLTSYEQYF,TGTGCCATCAGTGAGTCAGGTCTCGGACGGCTGACCTCCTACGAGCAGTACTTC
TRBJ1-5,TRBV2,many,-,16,CASRRLQELSNQPQHF,TGTGCCAGCAGAAGACTACAGGAGCTATCCAATCAGCCCCAGCATTTT
TRBJ2-5,TRBV19,-,TRBD2,14,CASSMGLAGGRQYF,TGTGCCAGTAGTATGGGACTAGCGGGAGGTAGACAGTACTTC
TRBJ2-7,TRBV4-1,few,-,17,CASSQGRARQSSYEQYF,TGCGCCAGCAGCCAAGGGAGGGCTAGACAATCTTCCTACGAGCAGTACTTC
TRBJ2-2,TRBV29-1,many,-,14,CSVDGGGNTGELFF,TGCAGCGTTGACGGCGGAGGGAACACCGGGGAGCTGTTTTTT
TRBJ1-2,TRBV5-6,-,-,15,CASSLVEGGAYGYTF,TGTGCCAGCAGCTTGGTGGAAGGGGGTGCCTATGGCTACACCTTC
TRBJ2-5,TRBV6-1,many,TRBD2,17,CASRRLPGTSGKETQYF,TGTGCCAGCAGACGCCTCCCCGGGACTAGCGGGAAAGAGACCCAGTACTTC
TRBJ2-3,TRBV10-2,many,TRBD1,14,CASSDRGDTDTQYF,TGCGCCAGCAGCGACAGGGGCGACACAGATACGCAGTATTTT
TRBJ2-2,TRBV29-1,-,TRBD1,16,CSVELGDRGHTGELFF,TGCAGCGTTGAGTTGGGAGACAGGGGGCACACCGGGGAGCTGTTTTTT
TRBJ2-1,TRBV9,-,-,17,CASSVVAVEGSYNEQFF,TGTGCCAGCAGCGTAGTTGCTGTAGAGGGGTCCTACAATGAGCAGTTCTTC
TRBJ2-2,TRBV28,-,TRBD1,17,CASSPSGTGINTGELFF,TGTGCCAGCAGTCCCTCCGGGACAGGGATCAACACCGGGGAGCTGTTTTTT
TRBJ2-7,TRBV2,many,-,14,CASSEGARYYEQYF,TGTGCCAGCAGTGAAGGAGCCAGGTACTACGAGCAGTACTTC
TRBJ2-1,TRBV7-9,few,-,13,CASSPGRAAEQFF,TGTGCCAGCAGCCCGGGACGGGCGGCTGAGCAGTTCTTC
TRBJ2-5,TRBV2,few,-,10,CASSEKTQYF,TGTGCCAGCAGTGAGAAGACCCAGTACTTC
TRBJ1-1,TRBV6-1,many,-,15,CASSYSPNMNTEAFF,TGTGCCAGCAGTTATAGCCCTAATATGAACACTGAAGCTTTCTTT
TRBJ2-3,TRBV29-1,medium-sized,TRBD2,14,CSVGISGRADTQYF,TGCAGCGTTGGTATTAGCGGGAGGGCAGATACGCAGTATTTT
TRBJ1-1,TRBV7-9,-,-,14,CASSLALGMAEAFF,TGTGCCAGCAGCTTAGCCTTGGGGATGGCTGAAGCTTTCTTT
TRBJ2-1,TRBV28,-,TRBD1,15,CASSSPGTAMNEQSF,TGTGCCAGCAGTTCCCCCGGGACAGCTATGAATGAGCAGTCCTTC
TRBJ2-1,TRBV20-1,many,TRBD2,15,CSASRAGDFYNEQFF,TGCAGTGCCTCCAGAGCGGGAGACTTCTACAATGAGCAGTTCTTC
TRBJ2-1,TRBV20-1,many,-,15,CSASTDPGRNNEQFF,TGCAGTGCTAGCACTGATCCGGGACGAAACAATGAGCAGTTCTTC
TRBJ2-7,TRBV20-1,-,TRBD1,14,CSAPRDREAGEQYF,TGCAGTGCTCCCCGGGACAGGGAAGCAGGTGAGCAGTACTTC
TRBJ2-7,TRBV5-6,many,TRBD1,13,CASSSGGGYEQYF,TGTGCCAGCAGTTCAGGGGGTGGGTACGAGCAGTACTTC
TRBJ2-7,TRBV27,-,-,13,CASRRNGYYEQYF,TGTGCCAGCAGAAGGAATGGTTACTACGAGCAGTACTTC
TRBJ2-3,TRBV7-8,few,TRBD2,16,CASSPPPGSGADTQYF,TGTGCCAGCAGCCCACCGCCCGGTAGCGGGGCAGATACGCAGTATTTT
TRBJ1-5,TRBV28,few,-,15,CASSFSTGANQPQHF,TGTGCCAGCAGTTTTTCGACAGGTGCGAATCAGCCCCAGCATTTT
TRBJ2-5,TRBV18,many,TRBD1,13,CASSRDRQETQYF,TGTGCCAGCAGCCGGGACAGACAAGAGACCCAGTACTTC
TRBJ1-1,TRBV19,-,TRBD1,15,CASTRPSTGGTEAFF,TGTGCCAGTACCCGCCCATCAACAGGGGGGACTGAAGCTTTCTTT
TRBJ2-7,TRBV5-1,many,TRBD1,14,CASSWTGLSYEQYF,TGCGCCAGCAGCTGGACAGGACTTTCCTACGAGCAGTACTTC